The 31 T cell receptor beta chains presented below share a single source sample, sequenced in a study of T cells in Graves' hyperthyroidism and ophthalmopathy. Amplification targeted TCR beta CDR3 regions from RNA transcripts. The TCR CDR3 first-round RT-PCR relied on the HTBI primer set. TCRdb re-analysed the multiplex PCR reads in MiXCR, keeping a single row per CDR3 protein. The data contain fewer than 800,000 distinct CDR3 sequences, about 15% of them seen just once; the ten biggest clones take up around 7.7%. Sequenced sample: blood. The source of these receptors is a man aged 18 to 30 with Graves' hyperthyroidism.

This clonotype was observed at least ten times. The chain carries TRBV12-3 or TRBV12-4 and TRBJ1-2; 12 nucleotides line up with TRBD1. This CDR3 region has 15 residues. Germline trimming cut 7 bases from V and 3 bases from J; bases unmatched to any gene: 6. In DNA, the CDR3 is TGTGCCAGCACTCCGGGACAGGGGGCGTACTATGGCTACACCTTC. As protein: CASTPGQGAYYGYTF.

The J gene is TRBJ2-1, the V gene TRBV28; 7 positions match TRBD2. This CDR3 is 15 amino acids long. Trimming took 7 bases from V and 7 from J; bases not matched to a gene: 13. CDR1 MDHEN and CDR2 SYDVKM come from the germline V gene. The CDR3 sequence is CASTTTGGITNEQFF. DNA for the CDR3: TGTGCCAGCACCACCACCGGGGGGATTACAAATGAGCAGTTCTTC.

The V gene is TRBV9, the J gene TRBJ2-6; D not certain. Per the germline V gene, CDR1 is SGDLS and CDR2 is YYNGEE. Trimming stripped 0 bases from V and 0 bases from J, with 7 bases between. This CDR3 is 16 amino acids long. The DNA for the CDR3 is TGTGCCAGCAGCGTAGGAATTCCCTCTGGGGCCAACGTCCTGACTTTC. Protein: CASSVGIPSGANVLTF.

This clonotype was observed many times. This chain links TRBV6-1 with TRBJ1-1; perhaps TRBD1 as D (5 bases). CDR3 length: 16 residues. Germline CDR1 reads MNHNS; CDR2 reads SASEGT. The V gene lost 5 bases and the J gene lost 0 bases, with 16 bases spanning the gap. The CDR3 loop is CASSRRGGSMNTEAFF. The CDR3 bases are TGTGCCAGCAGTCGCCGCGGGGGGTCCATGAACACTGAAGCTTTCTTT.

This clonotype has at least ten counts. This chain links TRBV12-3 or TRBV12-4 with TRBJ2-3, with D uncertain. The CDR3 has 15 amino acids. V was cut by 2 bases and J by 1 base, with 10 bases left in between. The CDR3 sequence is CASSLNQLRTDTQYF. Written as DNA, the CDR3 is TGTGCCAGCAGTTTAAATCAGCTTCGCACAGATACGCAGTATTTT.

The table lists this clonotype with many counts. The chain joins TRBV6-5 to TRBJ2-5; D is tentatively TRBD1 or TRBD2 (5 bases each). The CDR3 sequence is 14 residues long. Germline V lookup: CDR1 MNHEY, CDR2 SVGAGI. The V gene lost 7 bases and the J gene lost 7 bases, with 19 bases spanning the gap. The CDR3 nucleotides read TGTGCCAGCACTGGGGGTGGTAGCGCATGGACCCAGTACTTC. This gives the protein CASTGGGSAWTQYF.

This clonotype was picked up a small number of times. The CDR3 nucleotides read TGCAGTGCTAGAGGGACTAGCGGAAACACCGGGGAGCTGTTTTTT. It encodes CSARGTSGNTGELFF. This rearrangement joins TRBV20-1 to TRBJ2-2, with 10 nucleotides matching TRBD2. This CDR3 has 15 residues. CDR1 is DFQATT, CDR2 SNEGSKA, per germline (reference sequence). V shed 1 base and J 2 bases; nucleotides not matched to a gene: 1.

This clonotype was seen at least ten times. The chain carries TRBV27 and TRBJ2-5; 11 bases match TRBD2. Germline CDR1 and CDR2: MNHEY and SMNVEV (reference sequence). The CDR3 has 16 residues. V lost 6 bases to trimming and J lost 2 bases; unmatched junction nucleotides: 8. CDR3 loop: CASRRAGLAEQETQYF. The CDR3 DNA reads TGTGCCAGCAGGCGAGCGGGACTAGCGGAACAAGAGACCCAGTACTTC.

This chain connects TRBV10-3 to TRBJ2-7; D gene unclear. Trimming cost V 8 bases and J 6 bases, with 11 bases left between them. The germline V gene encodes CDR1 ENHRY and CDR2 SYGVKD. This CDR3 comprises 11 residues. CDR3 region: CAIGVFGEQYF. The DNA of the CDR3 is TGTGCCATCGGGGTTTTCGGCGAGCAGTACTTC.

This clonotype was observed a handful of times. A much larger clone differs by one base, so this may be a read error. This chain joins TRBV12-3 or TRBV12-4 and TRBJ2-5, with D maybe TRBD1 (5 bases). The CDR3 loop spans 14 amino acids. V lost 2 bases and J lost 1, with 8 bases in between. CDR3 nucleotides: TGTGCCAGCAGTTTATGGGGCCTCCAAGAGACCCAGTACTTC. Amino acid sequence: CASSLWGLQETQYF.

This clonotype was recorded once. This sequence may be a read error, since a much larger clone differs from it by one base. The missing conserved phenylalanine or tryptophan at the end of this CDR3 makes a read error likely. The rearrangement links TRBV9 to TRBJ2-6, with D unresolved. The CDR3 consists of 15 residues. Germline CDR1 SGDLS, CDR2 YYNGEE. V dropped 5 bases and J dropped 0 bases, with 9 bases sitting between them. The CDR3 here is CASSHGSSGANVLTL. The CDR3 coding sequence is TGTGCCAGCAGTCATGGATCCTCTGGGGCCAACGTCCTGACTTTA.

The chain couples TRBV7-3 to TRBJ2-5; 7 positions agree with TRBD2. Trimming took 5 bases from V and 9 from J; bases not matched to a gene: 12. The CDR3 is made up of 14 amino acids. Germline V CDR1 and CDR2: SGHTA, FQGTGA. CDR3 in DNA: TGTGCCAGCAGCCCGACTACTAGCGACCAGGCCCAGTACTTC. Translating it yields CASSPTTSDQAQYF.

In this sample, this clonotype turned up a few times. The V gene is TRBV20-1, the J gene TRBJ1-1; 7 nucleotides agree with TRBD1. The V gene's germline CDR1 is DFQATT and CDR2 SNEGSKA (reference sequence). With V trimmed by 1 base and J by 4 bases, 3 bases remained unmatched. The CDR3 extends over 13 amino acids. The CDR3 here is CSARVRDSTEAFF. In DNA form, the CDR3 reads TGCAGTGCTAGAGTCAGGGACAGCACTGAAGCTTTCTTT.

The chain is built from TRBV4-1 and TRBJ1-1; TRBD1 might be the D (5 bases). CDR1 and CDR2 from the germline V gene are MGHRA and YSYEKL. The length of the CDR3 is 15 residues. V lost 3 bases to trimming and J lost 0 bases, with 11 bases between them. The CDR3 DNA reads as TGCGCCAGCAGCCACGCGGGGCAGTTGAACACTGAAGCTTTCTTT. Translated: CASSHAGQLNTEAFF.

This clonotype was found a few times. The chain uses TRBV19 and TRBJ2-5; perhaps TRBD2 as D (7 bases). Germline lookup yields CDR1 LNHDA and CDR2 SQIVND (reference sequence). The CDR3 runs to 14 residues. Trimming took 7 bases from V and 4 from J, leaving 16 bases between them. CDR3 sequence reads: CASTSGEGTETQYF. The CDR3 DNA reads as TGTGCCAGTACCTCAGGGGAGGGTACAGAGACCCAGTACTTC.

This clonotype was recorded many times. The genes are TRBV28 and TRBJ1-1, with D perhaps TRBD1 (5 bases). From germline, CDR1 is MDHEN and CDR2 SYDVKM. V lost 9 bases to trimming and J lost 2 bases, with 19 bases between them. CDR3 size: 15 residues. The CDR3 nucleotides read TGTGCCAGTAAACGTACCGGGACGGCTAACACTGAAGCTTTCTTT. It codes for CASKRTGTANTEAFF.

The chain uses TRBV11-2 and TRBJ2-1, with 12 bases identical to TRBD2. Germline CDR1 reads SGHAT; CDR2 reads FQNNGV. The junction had 9 bases not matched to a gene; V was cut back by 4 bases and J by 8 bases. The CDR3 contains 16 residues. CDR3 protein: CASSSGTSGWNHEQFF. CDR3 in DNA: TGTGCCAGCAGCTCCGGGACTAGCGGGTGGAACCATGAGCAGTTCTTC.

This clonotype was counted a few times. This chain joins TRBV12-3 or TRBV12-4 and TRBJ1-2; 9 bases map to TRBD1. CDR3 size: 15 residues. Trimming took 6 bases from V and 3 from J; bases not matched to a gene: 8. The CDR3: CASSAPGQGYYGYTF. The CDR3 DNA is TGTGCCAGCAGCGCACCGGGACAGGGATACTATGGCTACACCTTC.

This clonotype came up many times. The chain uses TRBV30 and TRBJ2-7; either TRBD1 or TRBD2 may fit D (5 bases each). V was trimmed by 4 bases and J by 3 bases, leaving 13 bases between them. CDR1 and CDR2 (germline): GTSNPN, SVGIG (reference sequence). This CDR3 region has 13 residues. CDR3 residues: CAWTGASRYEQYF. CDR3 DNA: TGTGCCTGGACCGGGGCTAGCCGCTACGAGCAGTACTTC.

The chain recombines TRBV9 with TRBJ2-2; 9 nucleotides line up with TRBD1. The CDR3 spans 15 residues. Trimming cost V 5 bases and J 6 bases; bases outside gene matches: 8. CDR1 is SGDLS and CDR2 is YYNGEE in the germline V gene. CDR3 nucleotide sequence: TGTGCCAGCAGTGCAAGGACAGGGGACTCCGGGGAGCTGTTTTTT. Translated: CASSARTGDSGELFF.

The sample holds a few counts of this clonotype. The rearrangement joins TRBV20-1 to TRBJ2-5; TRBD1 is a possible D gene (7 bases). This CDR3 has 17 amino acids. CDR1 DFQATT and CDR2 SNEGSKA come from the germline V gene (reference sequence). Trimming pared 3 bases from V and 6 bases from J, leaving 26 bases between. The CDR3 nucleotides are TGCAGTGCTAGGTCCCCGGGGGACAGTGAAAATGGAAAGACCCAGTACTTC. It specifies CSARSPGDSENGKTQYF.

CDR3 nucleotide sequence: TGTGCTAGTGGTTTGAGAAATAACTATGGCTACACCTTC. It specifies CASGLRNNYGYTF. The chain recombines TRBV12-5 with TRBJ1-2; D is ambiguous. With 2 bases removed from V and 1 base from J, the gap between germline ends came to 5 bases. Germline loops: CDR1 LGHNT, CDR2 FRNRAP. This CDR3 is 13 amino acids long.

The rearrangement links TRBV28 to TRBJ1-2; a possible D gene is TRBD1 (5 bases). Looked up from germline, CDR1 is MDHEN and CDR2 is SYDVKM. The V gene lost 4 bases and the J gene lost 7 bases, with 13 bases spanning the gap. This CDR3 has 13 amino acids. The CDR3 protein is CASSSKGASGYTF. The CDR3 DNA reads as TGTGCCAGCAGTTCCAAAGGGGCCTCTGGCTACACCTTC.

This clonotype was seen more than once but under ten times. This chain links TRBV20-1 with TRBJ2-7; D perhaps matches TRBD1 (5 bases). The CDR3 spans 14 residues. Germline loops: CDR1 DFQATT, CDR2 SNEGSKA (reference sequence). V was shortened by 0 bases and J by 6 bases, with 15 bases between the two germline ends. The CDR3 spells CSARDPTPGSEQYF. CDR3 nucleotides: TGCAGTGCTAGAGATCCCACCCCAGGGTCCGAGCAGTACTTC.

This clonotype has a handful of counts. The chain recombines TRBV28 with TRBJ2-7; 12 bases align to TRBD2. V lost 5 bases to trimming and J lost 6 bases; unmatched junction nucleotides: 2. There are 13 residues in the CDR3. CDR1 and CDR2 (germline): MDHEN, SYDVKM. The chain's CDR3 is CASSGLAGPEQYF. CDR3 DNA: TGTGCCAGCAGTGGACTAGCGGGACCCGAGCAGTACTTC.

The V gene is TRBV7-3, the J gene TRBJ2-2; D possibly corresponds to TRBD2 (6 bases). This CDR3 is built from 17 residues. V lost 1 base and J lost 1, with 13 bases in between. Germline V lookup: CDR1 SGHTA, CDR2 FQGTGA. The CDR3: CASSLSGVAENTGELFF. The CDR3 nucleotides are TGTGCCAGCAGCTTAAGTGGGGTAGCGGAGAACACCGGGGAGCTGTTTTTT.

The V and J genes are TRBV6-5 and TRBJ2-5, with 7 bases identical to TRBD1. CDR1 is MNHEY and CDR2 is SVGAGI in the germline V gene. The CDR3 has 22 amino acids. V lost 2 bases and J lost 2; bases outside the gene matches: 26. The CDR3 region is CASSYPPPTGQRPLRTQETQYF. DNA for the CDR3: TGTGCCAGCAGTTACCCCCCTCCGACAGGGCAACGACCCCTTCGGACACAAGAGACCCAGTACTTC.

As concerns this clonotype: A read error may explain this, as a much larger clone is one base away. The chain employs TRBV11-3 and TRBJ2-3, with D maybe TRBD1 (5 bases). CDR3 length: 16 residues. CDR1 and CDR2 (germline): SGHNT, YENEEA. V dropped 5 bases and J dropped 0 bases, with 15 bases sitting between them. CDR3 region: CASSPSTETSTDTQYF. In nucleotides, the CDR3 is TGTGCCAGCAGCCCCTCGACAGAGACTAGCACAGATACGCAGTATTTT.

This clonotype was counted many times. The chain employs TRBV20-1 and TRBJ2-1; D possibly uses TRBD1 or TRBD2 (6 bases each). CDR1 and CDR2 from the germline V gene are DFQATT and SNEGSKA (reference sequence). Between the trimmed V and J ends, which lost 3 bases and 8 bases, there was a span of 20 bases. The CDR3 covers 15 residues. The CDR3, as DNA: TGCAGTGCTAGTATTCCGGGGGCGCCCCAGGATGAGCAGTTCTTC. Its protein is CSASIPGAPQDEQFF.

This clonotype turned up a few times. V usage is TRBV4-3 and J usage is TRBJ1-4; D not resolved. Germline loops: CDR1 LGHNA, CDR2 YSLEER. The V and J ends lost 0 bases and 4 bases respectively, with 9 bases between them. This CDR3 is 15 amino acids long. CDR3: CASSQERQVNEKLFF. The CDR3 DNA reads TGCGCCAGCAGCCAAGAGAGGCAGGTTAATGAAAAACTGTTTTTT.

This clonotype came up a few times. The chain carries TRBV7-6 and TRBJ2-7, with a tentative D call TRBD2 (6 bases). Germline V gene sequence: CDR1 SGHVS, CDR2 FNYEAQ. The CDR3 is made up of 17 amino acids. V was pared by 2 bases and J by 0 bases, with 17 bases between. CDR3 in DNA: TGTGCCAGCAGCTTAAGACCCTCTAGCGACTACTCCTACGAGCAGTACTTC. This gives the protein CASSLRPSSDYSYEQYF.